The sample holds many counts of the clone carrying this TCR beta chain. The target antigen is unknown. The record originates from a study of molecular identifiers for immune sequencing clone quantification. Study findings and constraints: Identical TCR molecules that share a barcode could lead to an underestimation of highly expanded clone sizes.

Researchers sorted naive CD8 T cells as cells that were CD8+CD4-CCR7+CD45RA+. MiXCR, run by TCRdb on the PCR reads, gives a single entry per CDR3 protein. The table has 100,000 or so distinct CDR3 sequences, 30% to 35% seen once. Between the trimmed V and J ends, which lost 3 bases and 2 bases, there was a span of 11 bases. The germline V gene encodes CDR1 MNHEY and CDR2 SMNVEV (reference sequence). The CDR3 length is 14 residues. This TCR derives from a human donor in good health. Some libraries in this study had Jurkat cell RNA spiked in. Sample: naive CD8+ T cells from blood, with Jurkat cell RNA spiked in. Subset specified: FACS-sorted CD8+CD4-CCR7+CD45RA+ naive T cells. The chain uses TRBV27 and TRBJ2-7; a weak D match, TRBD1 (7 bases). CDR3 sequence (DNA): TGTGCCAGCAGTTTGGAGGGGGCCCCCTACGAGCAGTACTTC. It specifies CASSLEGAPYEQYF.